This TCR beta chain came from a study of cytomegalovirus exposure and HLA in healthy donors. The CDR3 is 12 amino acids. Trimming took off 1 base at V and 10 bases at J, with 8 bases between the two ends. The V gene's germline CDR1 is SEHNR and CDR2 FQNEAQ (reference sequence). Researchers ran the PCR with 60 Vbeta and 13 Jbeta primers. Assay used: immunoSEQ multiplex PCR; TCRdb lists only in-frame clones, some missing. The sample includes 200,000 to 250,000 clones, almost 80% of them seen just once. The genes are TRBV7-9 and TRBJ2-1; D perhaps matches TRBD2 (5 bases). This TCR was sampled from a man aged 18 to 30 in good health and CMV-seronegative. Sequencing was done on a sample of PBMCs. CDR3 sequence reads: CASSLVRGEQFF. The CDR3 bases are TGTGCCAGCAGCTTAGTTCGCGGGGAGCAGTTCTTC.